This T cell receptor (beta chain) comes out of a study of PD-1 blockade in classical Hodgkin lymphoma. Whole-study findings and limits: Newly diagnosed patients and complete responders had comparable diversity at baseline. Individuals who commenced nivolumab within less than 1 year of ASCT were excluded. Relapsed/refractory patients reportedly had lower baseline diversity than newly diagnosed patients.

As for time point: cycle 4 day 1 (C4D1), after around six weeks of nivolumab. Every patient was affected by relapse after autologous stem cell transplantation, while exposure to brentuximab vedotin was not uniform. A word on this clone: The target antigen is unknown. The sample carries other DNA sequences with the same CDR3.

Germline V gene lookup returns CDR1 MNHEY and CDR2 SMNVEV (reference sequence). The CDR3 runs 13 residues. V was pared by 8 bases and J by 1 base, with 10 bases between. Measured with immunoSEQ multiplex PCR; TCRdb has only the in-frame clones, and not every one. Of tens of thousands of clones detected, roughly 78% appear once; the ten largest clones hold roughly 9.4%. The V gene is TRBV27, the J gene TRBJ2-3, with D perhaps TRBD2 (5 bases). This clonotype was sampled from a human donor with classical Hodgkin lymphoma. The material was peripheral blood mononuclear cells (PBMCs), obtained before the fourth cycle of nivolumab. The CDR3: CASRGSGTDTQYF. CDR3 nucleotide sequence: TGTGCCAGCCGAGGGAGTGGCACAGATACGCAGTATTTT.